The 14 T cell receptor beta chains below all came from one sample that was sequenced in a study of control samples from healthy donors and cancer patients. Method: immunoSEQ multiplex PCR; TCRdb's copy keeps in-frame clones and lacks some. This table has tens of thousands of clones, 87% appearing once. The sample comprised PBMCs. These TCRs come from a woman in her 50s with head and neck cancer.

V is TRBV28 and J is TRBJ1-4; D not resolved. The CDR3 runs 13 residues. Germline lookup yields CDR1 MDHEN and CDR2 SYDVKM. The V and J ends lost 7 bases and 10 bases respectively, with 16 bases between them. The CDR3 loop reads CASTPEPSGKLFF. For the CDR3, the DNA is TGTGCCAGCACCCCGGAGCCATCCGGAAAACTGTTTTTT.

The chain couples TRBV6-5 to TRBJ1-3; TRBD1 is a possible D gene (6 bases). CDR1 and CDR2 (germline): MNHEY, SVGAGI. V was shortened by 1 base and J by 1 base, with 8 bases between the two germline ends. This CDR3 has 15 amino acids. The CDR3, as DNA: TGTGCCAGCAGTTACTTACAGGGTTCTGGAAACACCATATATTTT. It yields the protein CASSYLQGSGNTIYF.

This clone was detected only a few times. V and J are TRBV29-1 and TRBJ2-3, with TRBD1 as a possible D gene (5 bases). Per the germline V gene, CDR1 is SQVTM and CDR2 is ANQGSEA. The V and J ends lost 3 bases and 4 bases respectively, with 14 bases between them. The CDR3 has 14 residues. The DNA of the CDR3 is TGCAGCGTTGAGGGCAGGGTTGGTGCAGATACGCAGTATTTT. This encodes CSVEGRVGADTQYF.

In this sample, this clone turned up once. This chain connects TRBV28 to TRBJ1-6, with D perhaps matching TRBD1 (5 bases). CDR3 length equals 14 residues. CDR1 MDHEN and CDR2 SYDVKM come from the germline V gene. V was cut by 8 bases and J by 3 bases, with 11 bases left in between. CDR3 in DNA: TGTGCCAGCCGACCCGGGGGCTATAATTCACCCCTCCACTTT. Protein sequence: CASRPGGYNSPLHF. The whole variable domain, remainder taken from reference TRBV28 and TRBJ1-6, is DVKVTQSSRYLVKRTGEKVFLECVQDMDHENMFWYRQDPGLGLRLIYFSYDVKMKEKGDIPEGYSVSREKKERFSLILESASTNQTSMYLCASRPGGYNSPLHFGNGTRLTVT.

V and J are TRBV2 and TRBJ1-2; no clear D gene. V was shortened by 1 base and J by 0 bases, with 3 bases between the two germline ends. CDR3 length: 13 residues. Germline CDR1 is SNHLY and CDR2 is FYNNEI. The CDR3 DNA sequence: TGTGCCAGCAGTGAAGGGTCTAACTATGGCTACACCTTC. Amino acid sequence: CASSEGSNYGYTF.

This chain uses TRBV27 with TRBJ2-7, with 10 bases lining up with TRBD2. The CDR3 length is 14 residues. Germline CDR1 MNHEY, CDR2 SMNVEV (reference sequence). J lost 2 bases, V lost 6 bases, and 4 bases had no gene match. The CDR3 reads CASRSSGGPYEQYF. CDR3 DNA sequence: TGTGCCAGCAGGTCTAGCGGGGGACCCTACGAGCAGTACTTC.

This sequence joins TRBV7-9 and TRBJ2-5; D is ambiguous. The CDR3 sequence is 15 residues long. The germline CDR1 and CDR2 sequences are SEHNR and FQNEAQ (reference sequence). Trimming took 5 bases from V and 4 from J, leaving 17 bases between them. The CDR3 loop reads CASSPPFRVGETQYF. CDR3 sequence (DNA): TGTGCCAGCAGCCCCCCCTTCCGGGTGGGAGAGACCCAGTACTTC. The full variable domain, with the rest looked up from reference TRBV7-9 and TRBJ2-5, is DTGVSQNPRHKITKRGQNVTFRCDPISEHNRLYWYRQTLGQGPEFLTYFQNEAQLEKSRLLSDRFSAERPKGSFSTLEIQRTEQGDSAMYLCASSPPFRVGETQYFGPGTRLLVL.

The chain employs TRBV19 and TRBJ1-2, with no clear D. This CDR3 contains 11 residues. Germline V CDR1 and CDR2: LNHDA, SQIVND (reference sequence). Trimming left V 7 bases short and J 7 bases short, with 10 bases between. CDR3: CASTRGRGYTF. CDR3 bases: TGTGCCAGTACCCGAGGGCGTGGCTACACCTTC. Full variable domain (rest looked up from reference TRBV19 and TRBJ1-2): DGGITQSPKYLFRKEGQNVTLSCEQNLNHDAMYWYRQDPGQGLRLIYYSQIVNDFQKGDIAEGYSVSREKKESFPLTVTSAQKNPTAFYLCASTRGRGYTFGSGTRLTVV.

This chain connects TRBV12-3 or TRBV12-4 to TRBJ2-5; unclear D gene. The CDR3 loop spans 13 amino acids. The V gene lost 6 bases and the J gene lost 2 bases, with 10 bases spanning the gap. The CDR3 sequence is CASSVRPQETQYF. CDR3 DNA: TGTGCCAGCAGCGTTAGGCCGCAAGAGACCCAGTACTTC.

This chain's CDR3 is CASSPAGGGSPLHF. In nucleotides, the CDR3 is TGTGCCAGCTCACCAGCTGGTGGAGGTTCACCCCTCCACTTT. This chain uses TRBV18 with TRBJ1-6; D remains unclear. CDR3 length equals 14 residues. Trimming shortened V by 2 bases and J by 9 bases, and 11 bases separated the two germline ends. The germline CDR1 and CDR2 sequences are KGHSH and LQKENI.

The chain recombines TRBV10-3 with TRBJ2-1; 12 nucleotides align to TRBD2. Trimming cost V 3 bases and J 9 bases; bases outside gene matches: 3. Germline loops: CDR1 ENHRY, CDR2 SYGVKD. The length of the CDR3 is 14 residues. In DNA form, the CDR3 reads TGTGCCATCAGTGACACTAGCGGGGGGTTTGAGCAGTTCTTC. Its protein product is CAISDTSGGFEQFF.

The chain is built from TRBV7-9 and TRBJ2-7, with D possibly TRBD1 on 6 matching bases. V dropped 5 bases and J dropped 2 bases, with 16 bases sitting between them. Germline CDR1 is SEHNR and CDR2 is FQNEAQ (reference sequence). The CDR3 totals 15 residues. CDR3 sequence reads: CASSPDQGRAYEQYF. The CDR3 DNA reads as TGTGCCAGCAGCCCTGACCAGGGGCGAGCCTACGAGCAGTACTTC.

The gene calls are TRBV2 and TRBJ1-1, with D tentatively TRBD1 (5 bases). The V and J ends lost 3 bases and 0 bases respectively, with 8 bases between them. The CDR3 is made up of 14 amino acids. The germline V gene encodes CDR1 SNHLY and CDR2 FYNNEI. CDR3 residues: CASSEGVLNTEAFF. CDR3 nucleotides: TGTGCCAGCAGTGAGGGGGTTTTGAACACTGAAGCTTTCTTT.

The rearrangement links TRBV5-8 to TRBJ2-5, with a possible D match to TRBD2 (5 bases). The CDR3 loop spans 13 amino acids. The ends were cut back, 5 bases at V and 2 bases at J, with 10 bases in the middle. Per germline, CDR1 SGHTS and CDR2 YDEGEE. The CDR3 nucleotides are TGTGCCAGCAGACGCCGGGAACAAGAGACCCAGTACTTC. Its translation is CASRRREQETQYF.